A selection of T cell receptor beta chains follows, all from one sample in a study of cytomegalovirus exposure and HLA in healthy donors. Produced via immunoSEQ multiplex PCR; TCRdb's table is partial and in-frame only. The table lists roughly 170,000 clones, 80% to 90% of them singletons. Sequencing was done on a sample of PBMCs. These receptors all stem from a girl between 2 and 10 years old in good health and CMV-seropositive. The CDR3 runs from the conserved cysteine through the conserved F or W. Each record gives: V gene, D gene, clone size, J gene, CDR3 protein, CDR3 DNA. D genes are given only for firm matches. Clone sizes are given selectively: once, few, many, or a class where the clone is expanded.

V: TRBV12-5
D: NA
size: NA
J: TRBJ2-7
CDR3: CASGPPTTSYEQYF
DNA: TGTGCTAGTGGTCCCCCGACAACCTCCTACGAGCAGTACTTC

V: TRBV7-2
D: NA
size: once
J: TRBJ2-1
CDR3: CASSQLAGSYNEQFF
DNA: TGTGCCAGCAGCCAACTAGCAGGCTCCTACAATGAGCAGTTCTTC

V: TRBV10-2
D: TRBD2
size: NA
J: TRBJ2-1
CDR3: CASSARGRAGNEQFF
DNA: TGCGCCAGCAGTGCACGCGGGAGGGCGGGGAATGAGCAGTTCTTC

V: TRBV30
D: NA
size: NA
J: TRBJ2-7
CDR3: CAWSVPQFTSSYEQYF
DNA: TGTGCCTGGAGTGTACCTCAGTTTACAAGCTCCTACGAGCAGTACTTC

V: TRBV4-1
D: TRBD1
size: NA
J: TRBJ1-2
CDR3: CASSLTGQGYGYTF
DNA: TGCGCCAGCAGCCTCACGGGACAGGGATATGGCTACACCTTC

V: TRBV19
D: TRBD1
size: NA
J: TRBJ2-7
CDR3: CASSRTGYEQYF
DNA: TGTGCCAGTAGCCGGACAGGATACGAGCAGTACTTC

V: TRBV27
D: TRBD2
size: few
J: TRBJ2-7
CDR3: CASSSGTMGREQYF
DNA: TGTGCCAGCAGTTCTGGGACTATGGGTCGCGAGCAGTACTTC

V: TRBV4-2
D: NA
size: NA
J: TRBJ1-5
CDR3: CASSQEGTYSNQPQHF
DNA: TGTGCCAGCAGCCAAGAGGGCACCTATAGCAATCAGCCCCAGCATTTT

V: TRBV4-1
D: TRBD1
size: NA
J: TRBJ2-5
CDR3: CASSQPQGAAETQYF
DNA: TGCGCCAGCAGCCAACCACAGGGGGCGGCGGAGACCCAGTACTTC

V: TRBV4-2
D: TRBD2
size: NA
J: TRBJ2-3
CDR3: CASSQGGEAGGTDTQYF
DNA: TGTGCCAGCAGCCAAGGCGGGGAAGCGGGGGGCACAGATACGCAGTATTTT